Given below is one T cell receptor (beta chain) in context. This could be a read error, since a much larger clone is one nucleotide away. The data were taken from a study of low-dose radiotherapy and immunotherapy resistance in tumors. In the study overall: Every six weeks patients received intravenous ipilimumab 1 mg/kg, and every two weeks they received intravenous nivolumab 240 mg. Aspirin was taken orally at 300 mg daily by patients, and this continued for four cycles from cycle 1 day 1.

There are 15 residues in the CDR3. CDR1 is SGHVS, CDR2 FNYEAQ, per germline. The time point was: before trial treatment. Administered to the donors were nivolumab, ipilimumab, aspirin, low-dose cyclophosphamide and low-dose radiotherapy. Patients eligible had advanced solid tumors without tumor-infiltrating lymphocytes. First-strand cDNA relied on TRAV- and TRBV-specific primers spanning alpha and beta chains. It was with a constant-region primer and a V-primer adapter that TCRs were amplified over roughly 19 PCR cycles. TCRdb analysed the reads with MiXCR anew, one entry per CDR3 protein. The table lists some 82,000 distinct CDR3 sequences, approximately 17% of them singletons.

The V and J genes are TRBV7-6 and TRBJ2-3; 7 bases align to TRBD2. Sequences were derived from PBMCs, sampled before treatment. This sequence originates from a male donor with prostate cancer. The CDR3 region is CASSLGLAETDTQNF. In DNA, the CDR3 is TGTGCCAGCAGCTTAGGACTAGCAGAAACAGATACGCAGAATTTT.